A single sample is the source of the 20 T cell receptor beta chains below, sequenced in a study of graft-versus-host responses after intestinal transplantation. Sequencing used immunoSEQ multiplex PCR; TCRdb keeps in-frame clones, though not all of them. The sample consists of roughly 100,000 clones, roughly 93% of them appearing once. The antigens these receptors bind are not known. The sample here was unstimulated CD8+ T cells sorted from spleen or lymph node cells, taken before intestinal transplant. Receptors originate from a human donor who received an intestinal transplant.

J is TRBJ2-7 and V is TRBV5-4, with D possibly called TRBD1 or TRBD2 (5 bases each). Germline-derived CDR1 and CDR2 are SGHNT and YYREEE (reference sequence). Trimming left V 0 bases short and J 3 bases short, with 10 bases between. This CDR3 is built from 14 residues. CDR3 residues: CASSLGDENYEQYF. CDR3 nucleotides: TGTGCCAGCAGCTTGGGGGACGAGAACTACGAGCAGTACTTC.

This clone was recorded only once. This chain connects TRBV27 to TRBJ2-7; 8 bases match TRBD1. Germline V gene data show CDR1 as MNHEY and CDR2 as SMNVEV (reference sequence). Trimming took 6 bases from V and 0 from J; bases not matched to a gene: 7. This CDR3 comprises 15 residues. The DNA for the CDR3 is TGTGCCAGCAGCCTGACAGGGGCGGGCTCCTACGAGCAGTACTTC. It yields the protein CASSLTGAGSYEQYF.

This clone was seen a single time. The same CDR3 can be traced to other DNA sequences in this sample. V usage is TRBV9 and J usage is TRBJ2-5, with TRBD2 as a possible D gene (6 bases). Germline V gene lookup returns CDR1 SGDLS and CDR2 YYNGEE. The CDR3 is 14 amino acids. The V gene lost 4 bases and the J gene lost 2 bases, with 12 bases spanning the gap. CDR3 protein: CASSSGGWQETQYF. CDR3 bases: TGTGCCAGCAGCTCAGGAGGGTGGCAAGAGACCCAGTACTTC. The entire variable domain, with the rest obtained from reference TRBV9 and TRBJ2-5, is as follows: DSGVTQTPKHLITATGQRVTLRCSPRSGDLSVYWYQQSLDQGLQFLIQYYNGEERAKGNILERFSAQQFPDLHSELNLSSLELGDSALYFCASSSGGWQETQYFGPGTRLLVL.

J is TRBJ1-1 and V is TRBV11-1; possible D gene TRBD1, 6 bases. Deletions cut 2 bases from V and 8 bases from J, with 12 bases between. This CDR3 has 13 residues. The V gene's germline CDR1 is SGHAT and CDR2 FQDESV (reference sequence). CDR3 amino acids: CASSLSNREEAFF. The CDR3 DNA is TGTGCCAGCAGCTTATCAAACAGGGAAGAAGCTTTCTTT.

CDR3 residues: CASSLSGSGTQYF. The CDR3 DNA sequence: TGTGCCAGCAGTCTTTCTGGCTCCGGGACCCAGTACTTC. The V gene is TRBV27, the J gene TRBJ2-5; D is ambiguous. Germline CDR1 reads MNHEY; CDR2 reads SMNVEV (reference sequence). The CDR3 is 13 amino acids. The V end was cut by 5 bases, the J end by 7 bases, with 14 bases between.

The chain is built from TRBV10-3 and TRBJ2-6; D is tentatively TRBD1 or TRBD2 (5 bases each). CDR1 is ENHRY, CDR2 SYGVKD, per germline. The V gene lost 8 bases and the J gene lost 0 bases, with 17 bases spanning the gap. The CDR3 runs 17 residues. CDR3 bases: TGTGCCATCTCCACCGGGACGGTAAACTCTGGGGCCAACGTCCTGACTTTC. Translating gives CAISTGTVNSGANVLTF.

The chain uses TRBV7-9 and TRBJ2-1; D remains ambiguous. In germline, CDR1 is SEHNR, CDR2 FQNEAQ (reference sequence). The V end lost 4 bases, the J end lost 10 bases, and 11 bases lay between the germline ends. The CDR3 has 12 residues. The CDR3 DNA sequence: TGTGCCAGCAGCTCTTACAAGGGCGAGCAGTTCTTC. It encodes CASSSYKGEQFF.

The V and J genes are TRBV4-1 and TRBJ1-4; D gene ambiguous. The CDR3 spans 15 residues. V shed 4 bases and J shed 8 bases, with 17 bases lying between them. Germline V CDR1 and CDR2: MGHRA, YSYEKL. CDR3 nucleotides: TGCGCCAGCAGCCCCACCCCTGAGATTGAGGAAAAACTGTTTTTT. It codes for CASSPTPEIEEKLFF.

The rearrangement links TRBV7-9 to TRBJ1-1; D may be TRBD1 (5 bases). The CDR3 is 16 amino acids. Per germline, CDR1 SEHNR and CDR2 FQNEAQ (reference sequence). The ends were cut back, 5 bases at V and 0 bases at J, with 16 bases in the middle. CDR3 in DNA: TGTGCCAGCAGCCATTTTCCGGTAGGGGTGAACACTGAAGCTTTCTTT. Translated: CASSHFPVGVNTEAFF.

The chain employs TRBV7-9 and TRBJ1-1; D unresolved. The CDR3 consists of 13 residues. Trimming stripped 5 bases from V and 0 bases from J, with 7 bases between. Germline-derived CDR1 and CDR2 are SEHNR and FQNEAQ (reference sequence). The CDR3: CASSGQLNTEAFF. The CDR3 DNA sequence: TGTGCCAGCAGCGGTCAGTTGAACACTGAAGCTTTCTTT.

This clone was seen just once. The rearrangement links TRBV6-1 to TRBJ2-1; D is possibly TRBD1 (5 bases). The ends were cut back, 0 bases at V and 5 bases at J, with 11 bases in the middle. CDR1 and CDR2 (germline): MNHNS, SASEGT. This CDR3 has 15 residues. CDR3 sequence (DNA): TGTGCCAGCAGTGAAGCGTGGACACTCGACAATGAGCAGTTCTTC. Amino acids: CASSEAWTLDNEQFF.

This clone was seen only once. The chain recombines TRBV6-5 with TRBJ2-7, with TRBD1 matching 9 bases. The ends lost 5 bases at V and 3 bases at J; junction bases unmatched: 5. The V gene's germline CDR1 is MNHEY and CDR2 SVGAGI. The CDR3 length is 14 residues. As DNA, the CDR3 is TGTGCCAGCAGTCCCCGGGACAGGGACTACGAGCAGTACTTC. It codes for CASSPRDRDYEQYF.

DNA for the CDR3: TGTGCCAGCAGCGTAGGTATACAGAACACTGAAGCTTTCTTT. It is translated as CASSVGIQNTEAFF. The chain is built from TRBV9 and TRBJ1-1; D not certain. CDR1 SGDLS and CDR2 YYNGEE come from the germline V gene. Trimming cost V 0 bases and J 1 base, with 7 bases left between them. The CDR3 contains 14 residues.

The chain joins TRBV5-4 to TRBJ1-1; possibly TRBD1 for D (5 bases). This CDR3 spans 17 amino acids. V dropped 4 bases and J dropped 0 bases, with 19 bases sitting between them. Germline V gene data show CDR1 as SGHNT and CDR2 as YYREEE (reference sequence). CDR3 amino acids: CASSTYPPGTVNTEAFF. DNA of the CDR3: TGTGCCAGCAGCACATATCCCCCTGGGACGGTGAACACTGAAGCTTTCTTT.

The rearrangement links TRBV9 to TRBJ1-1; D gene uncertain. Trimming cost V 4 bases and J 0 bases, with 16 bases left between them. The length of the CDR3 is 16 residues. Germline CDR1 is SGDLS and CDR2 is YYNGEE. CDR3 bases: TGTGCCAGCAGCCCCTCCCTCGGGATTTTGAACACTGAAGCTTTCTTT. This encodes CASSPSLGILNTEAFF.

V is TRBV10-2 and J is TRBJ2-3, with 10 bases aligning to TRBD2. Trimming took 6 bases from V and 1 from J; bases not matched to a gene: 16. The CDR3 sequence is 19 residues long. CDR1 and CDR2 (germline): WSHSY, SAAADI. The CDR3 DNA reads TGCGCCAGCAGCGAATGGGATAGCGGGGGGCCTGGGGGCACAGATACGCAGTATTTT. Translated, it gives CASSEWDSGGPGGTDTQYF.

The chain combines TRBV10-1 with TRBJ2-3; 11 bases fit TRBD1. The V and J ends lost 2 bases and 4 bases, in that order; junction bases with no gene match: 2. This CDR3 region has 15 residues. Germline CDR1 is WNHNN and CDR2 is SYGVQD (reference sequence). The chain's CDR3 is CASSEGQGAPDTQYF. The CDR3 region has the DNA TGCGCCAGCAGTGAGGGACAGGGGGCCCCAGATACGCAGTATTTT.

The chain carries TRBV4-2 and TRBJ1-3, with a tentative D call TRBD1 (5 bases). V lost 0 bases and J 8 bases, leaving 14 bases between the germline ends. The CDR3 totals 15 residues. The germline CDR1 and CDR2 sequences are LGHNA and YNFKEQ. The CDR3 loop reads CASSQERGKGYTIYF. The DNA for the CDR3 is TGTGCCAGCAGCCAAGAGAGGGGAAAAGGGTACACCATATATTTT.

This chain uses TRBV2 with TRBJ1-6; 7 positions match TRBD1. Germline-derived CDR1 and CDR2 are SNHLY and FYNNEI. This CDR3 comprises 15 residues. The trim removed 4 bases at V and 8 bases at J, leaving 8 bases unmatched. The CDR3: CASSGPPGGDSPLHF. Written as DNA, the CDR3 is TGTGCCAGCAGTGGCCCCCCAGGGGGGGATTCACCCCTCCACTTT.

This chain joins TRBV4-1 and TRBJ2-7; D possibly corresponds to TRBD1 (6 bases). V was cut by 3 bases and J by 7 bases, with 16 bases left in between. CDR3 length equals 14 residues. CDR1 and CDR2 (germline): MGHRA, YSYEKL. The DNA of the CDR3 is TGCGCCAGCAGCCAGGAGAGTTGGGGGCCAGAGCAGTACTTC. Protein product: CASSQESWGPEQYF.